The clone carrying this T cell receptor (beta chain) was counted at least ten times. Its cognate antigen is unknown. These data are taken from a study of T cells in Graves' hyperthyroidism and ophthalmopathy. Study-wide results and caveats: In blood, most of the thyroid clonotypes expanded above 0.001 were also present.

Amplification yielded TCR beta CDR3 regions, with RNA transcripts as the source. Carried out on the TCR CDR3, a first-round RT-PCR used the HTBI primer set. TCRdb re-called the multiplex PCR reads through MiXCR, storing one row per CDR3 protein. The table records 600,000 or so distinct CDR3 sequences, over 12% of them present only once. The V and J ends lost 5 bases and 6 bases respectively, with 17 bases between them. CDR3 length: 15 residues. The chain joins TRBV12-3 or TRBV12-4 to TRBJ1-5, with D possibly matching TRBD1 (5 bases). The sample consisted of blood. The receptor's source is a woman aged 18-29 years with Graves' ophthalmopathy. In nucleotides, the CDR3 is TGTGCCAGCAGTCCCACTATAAGGGGAGCTCAGCCCCAGCATTTT. Encoded protein: CASSPTIRGAQPQHF.